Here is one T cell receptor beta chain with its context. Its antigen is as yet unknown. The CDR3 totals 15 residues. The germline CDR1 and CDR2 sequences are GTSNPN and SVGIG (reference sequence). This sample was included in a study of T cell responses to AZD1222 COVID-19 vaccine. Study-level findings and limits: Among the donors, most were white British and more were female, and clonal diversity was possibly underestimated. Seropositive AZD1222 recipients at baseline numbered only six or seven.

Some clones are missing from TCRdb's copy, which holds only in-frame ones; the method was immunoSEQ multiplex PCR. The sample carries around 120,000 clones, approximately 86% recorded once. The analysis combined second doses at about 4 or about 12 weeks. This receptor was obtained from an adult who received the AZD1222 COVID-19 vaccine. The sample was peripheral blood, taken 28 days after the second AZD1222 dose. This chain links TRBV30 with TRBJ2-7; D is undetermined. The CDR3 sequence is CVRSVQGFGTYEQYF. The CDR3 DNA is TGTGTCAGGAGTGTTCAAGGGTTTGGGACCTACGAGCAGTACTTC.